This passage covers 24 T cell receptor beta chains from one sample sequenced in a study of cytomegalovirus exposure and HLA in healthy donors. The method was immunoSEQ multiplex PCR; TCRdb's version includes in-frame clones alone and lacks a portion of them. Here the sample spans some 59,000 clones, around nine tenths being singletons. Material for sequencing was PBMCs. The receptors derive from a woman between 18 and 30 years old in good health and CMV-seropositive.

V gene TRBV5-1 combines with J gene TRBJ2-7; 7 bases are shared with TRBD1. CDR3 length: 13 amino acids. From germline, CDR1 is SGHRS and CDR2 YFSETQ. V shed 4 bases, J shed 3 bases, and the junction held 4 bases outside the gene matches. CDR3 amino acids: CASSPDRIYEQYF. The CDR3 nucleotides read TGCGCCAGCAGCCCGGACAGGATCTACGAGCAGTACTTC.

The chain employs TRBV28 and TRBJ1-4; perhaps TRBD1 as D (6 bases). The CDR3 has 16 amino acids. CDR1 MDHEN and CDR2 SYDVKM come from the germline V gene. Trimming removed 1 base at V and 8 bases at J, with 17 bases between. DNA for the CDR3: TGTGCCAGCAGTTTATTCGGAAGAGGGGGAAGGGAAAAACTGTTTTTT. Translated, it gives CASSLFGRGGREKLFF. The variable domain in full, with the rest retrieved from reference TRBV28 and TRBJ1-4, is DVKVTQSSRYLVKRTGEKVFLECVQDMDHENMFWYRQDPGLGLRLIYFSYDVKMKEKGDIPEGYSVSREKKERFSLILESASTNQTSMYLCASSLFGRGGREKLFFGSGTQLSVL.

This clone has only one observation. The V and J genes are TRBV5-4 and TRBJ2-1; weak D call: TRBD2 (5 bases). Germline loops: CDR1 SGHNT, CDR2 YYREEE (reference sequence). The ends were cut back, 4 bases at V and 10 bases at J, with 18 bases in the middle. This CDR3 is built from 14 residues. The CDR3 nucleotides are TGTGCCAGCAGCCCCCCTCCTGGGAGCCAGGAGCAGTTCTTC. It is translated as CASSPPPGSQEQFF.

The V call is TRBV6-1, the J call TRBJ1-5; 9 bases fit TRBD1. The V gene end was trimmed by 3 bases and the J gene end by 2 bases; junction bases not matched to a gene: 2. CDR1 is MNHNS, CDR2 SASEGT, per germline. The length of the CDR3 is 15 residues. The CDR3 loop is CASSEDRGGNQPQHF. The DNA for the CDR3 is TGTGCCAGCAGTGAGGACAGGGGAGGCAATCAGCCCCAGCATTTT.

The chain carries TRBV4-3 and TRBJ2-1; no firm D call. Trimming left V 4 bases short and J 5 bases short, with 12 bases between. The V gene's germline CDR1 is LGHNA and CDR2 YSLEER. The CDR3 loop spans 14 amino acids. For the CDR3, the DNA is TGCGCCAGCAGCCCTGAGAGAGCCAACAATGAGCAGTTCTTC. This translates into CASSPERANNEQFF.

The gene calls are TRBV2 and TRBJ1-1; D remains unclear. Trimming took 2 bases from V and 1 from J, leaving 8 bases between them. CDR3 length equals 14 residues. Germline values: CDR1 SNHLY, CDR2 FYNNEI. The DNA for the CDR3 is TGTGCCAGCAGTGAATTTAGGAGGAACACTGAAGCTTTCTTT. Translating gives CASSEFRRNTEAFF. Based on the CDR3 plus reference TRBV2 and TRBJ1-1, the full variable domain is EPEVTQTPSHQVTQMGQEVILRCVPISNHLYFYWYRQILGQKVEFLVSFYNNEISEKSEIFDDQFSVERPDGSNFTLKIRSTKLEDSAMYFCASSEFRRNTEAFFGQGTRLTVV.

This rearrangement joins TRBV7-3 to TRBJ1-1; unclear D gene. V gave up 1 base and J gave up 5 bases, with 8 bases separating them. Germline V gives CDR1 SGHTA, CDR2 FQGTGA. This CDR3 comprises 13 residues. CDR3 region: CASSLMARTEAFF. The CDR3 bases are TGTGCCAGCAGCTTAATGGCCAGAACTGAAGCTTTCTTT.

V usage is TRBV5-1 and J usage is TRBJ1-4; the D is unclear. This CDR3 spans 15 amino acids. CDR1 and CDR2 from the germline V gene are SGHRS and YFSETQ. Trimming cost V 0 bases and J 5 bases, with 11 bases left between them. In DNA form, the CDR3 reads TGCGCCAGCAGCTTGGCCCACAGACGGAATGAAAAACTGTTTTTT. It is translated as CASSLAHRRNEKLFF.

This clone was recorded only once. V usage is TRBV5-8 and J usage is TRBJ2-5; no clear D gene. CDR3 length: 16 amino acids. The germline gives CDR1 SGHTS, CDR2 YDEGEE. Trimming pared 2 bases from V and 1 base from J, leaving 15 bases between. The CDR3 nucleotides read TGTGCCAGCAGCTTCCCTCTACCTCCGGTCCAAGAGACCCAGTACTTC. Protein sequence: CASSFPLPPVQETQYF.

The V and J genes are TRBV18 and TRBJ2-5, with a tentative D call TRBD1 (6 bases). The CDR3 contains 16 residues. V shed 1 base and J shed 5 bases, with 17 bases lying between them. Germline V CDR1 and CDR2: KGHSH, LQKENI. As DNA, the CDR3 is TGTGCCAGCTCACCACAGGGGACACTCAACGTGGAGACCCAGTACTTC. It translates to CASSPQGTLNVETQYF.

The chain carries TRBV5-4 and TRBJ1-4; 8 nucleotides align to TRBD1. There are 16 residues in the CDR3. Germline V CDR1 and CDR2: SGHNT, YYREEE (reference sequence). Germline trimming cut 4 bases from V and 5 bases from J; bases unmatched to any gene: 10. The CDR3 bases are TGTGCCAGCAGCACTAATGACAGGGGTCCCAATGAAAAACTGTTTTTT. Amino acids: CASSTNDRGPNEKLFF.

V gene TRBV28 combines with J gene TRBJ2-1; TRBD1 aligns across 8 bases. This CDR3 has 14 amino acids. Trimming took 5 bases from V and 9 from J; bases not matched to a gene: 9. Germline V gene sequence: CDR1 MDHEN, CDR2 SYDVKM. CDR3 DNA sequence: TGTGCCAGCAGTAGCCGACAGGGGCGGACTGAGCAGTTCTTC. Its translation is CASSSRQGRTEQFF.

This clone came up a few times. The chain is built from TRBV9 and TRBJ2-7; D is perhaps TRBD1 (5 bases). The CDR3 totals 15 residues. Germline V gene lookup returns CDR1 SGDLS and CDR2 YYNGEE. V was shortened by 0 bases and J by 2 bases, with 12 bases between the two germline ends. The CDR3 here is CASSVAPGSTYEQYF. CDR3 DNA sequence: TGTGCCAGCAGCGTAGCTCCAGGGTCGACCTACGAGCAGTACTTC.

A single count supports this clone. The chain joins TRBV6-5 to TRBJ2-7, with 7 bases matching TRBD2. V was pared by 7 bases and J by 2 bases, with 8 bases of the junction left unmatched. CDR3 length: 14 amino acids. Germline CDR1 MNHEY, CDR2 SVGAGI. Here the CDR3 reads CASTQTSGAYEQYF. Here the CDR3 DNA reads TGTGCCAGCACTCAAACAAGCGGGGCCTACGAGCAGTACTTC.

The V and J genes are TRBV19 and TRBJ2-6; 9 bases align to TRBD2. The ends lost 4 bases at V and 0 bases at J; junction bases unmatched: 7. This CDR3 comprises 18 residues. CDR1 and CDR2 from the germline V gene are LNHDA and SQIVND (reference sequence). DNA of the CDR3: TGTGCCAGTAGTAAGGGACTAGCTTTCAGCTCTGGGGCCAACGTCCTGACTTTC. Its translation is CASSKGLAFSSGANVLTF.

V is TRBV5-5 and J is TRBJ2-1, with TRBD2 matching 7 bases. The CDR3 contains 15 residues. Germline trimming cut 2 bases from V and 5 bases from J; bases unmatched to any gene: 7. CDR1 is SGHKS, CDR2 YYEKEE, per germline (reference sequence). The CDR3: CASSFSGTKNNEQFF. In DNA form, the CDR3 reads TGTGCCAGCAGCTTCTCCGGGACTAAGAACAATGAGCAGTTCTTC.

This clone was found a few times. The chain couples TRBV5-1 to TRBJ1-2, with 8 bases aligning to TRBD1. Germline V CDR1 and CDR2: SGHRS, YFSETQ. The CDR3 has 14 amino acids. V lost 4 bases, J lost 8 bases, and 10 bases stayed unmatched. The CDR3 loop reads CASSPMTGAAGYTF. CDR3 sequence (DNA): TGCGCCAGCAGCCCGATGACAGGGGCGGCCGGCTACACCTTC.

The V and J genes are TRBV7-8 and TRBJ2-5, with D unresolved. Trimming took off 5 bases at V and 2 bases at J, with 12 bases between the two ends. CDR1 SGHVS and CDR2 FQNEAQ come from the germline V gene. The CDR3 contains 14 residues. CDR3 protein: CASSPVWPQETQYF. CDR3 in DNA: TGTGCCAGCAGCCCCGTCTGGCCTCAAGAGACCCAGTACTTC.

This clone was found once. This chain links TRBV7-2 with TRBJ2-5, with no clear D. The germline gives CDR1 SGHTA, CDR2 FQGNSA. The length of the CDR3 is 15 residues. V was clipped by 5 bases and J by 0 bases, with 13 bases between them. The CDR3 reads CASSQRLEYQETQYF. The CDR3 nucleotides read TGTGCCAGCAGCCAAAGACTGGAGTACCAAGAGACCCAGTACTTC.

This chain uses TRBV6-6 with TRBJ1-6; D perhaps matches TRBD1 (5 bases). V was trimmed by 8 bases and J by 9 bases, leaving 11 bases between them. In germline, CDR1 is MNHNY, CDR2 SVGAGI (reference sequence). CDR3 length: 12 residues. The CDR3 bases are TGTGCCAGCGAGACGGGGGGTTCACCCCTCCACTTT. The encoded protein is CASETGGSPLHF.

The chain uses TRBV6-5 and TRBJ2-1, with 9 bases identical to TRBD1. Unmatched junction bases numbered 11, after V lost 6 bases and J lost 8 bases. Germline V gene sequence: CDR1 MNHEY, CDR2 SVGAGI. The length of the CDR3 is 15 residues. Here the CDR3 reads CASRGTGPFTDEQFF. The DNA of the CDR3 is TGTGCCAGCAGGGGGACAGGGCCTTTCACTGATGAGCAGTTCTTC.

The sample holds one count of this clone. This chain connects TRBV4-3 to TRBJ2-1; TRBD2 might be the D (5 bases). Germline V gene lookup returns CDR1 LGHNA and CDR2 YSLEER. V lost 0 bases, J lost 9 bases, and 15 bases lay in between. The CDR3 is made up of 15 amino acids. The CDR3 loop reads CASSQEKRAWGEQFF. As DNA, the CDR3 is TGCGCCAGCAGCCAAGAAAAGAGGGCCTGGGGTGAGCAGTTCTTC.

This chain uses TRBV6-5 with TRBJ1-1; a possible D gene is TRBD1 (6 bases). CDR1 and CDR2 (germline): MNHEY, SVGAGI. Trimming shortened V by 0 bases and J by 10 bases, and 15 bases separated the two germline ends. The CDR3 sequence is 14 residues long. This CDR3 is CASSYSPRQAGAFF. The CDR3 DNA reads TGTGCCAGCAGTTACTCCCCCCGACAGGCAGGAGCTTTCTTT.

The chain links TRBV11-2 to TRBJ2-1, with D tentatively TRBD1 (6 bases). V dropped 0 bases and J dropped 1 base, with 13 bases sitting between them. Germline loops: CDR1 SGHAT, CDR2 FQNNGV. CDR3 length: 17 residues. The CDR3 sequence: CASSLDHRAWSYNEQFF. As DNA, the CDR3 is TGTGCCAGCAGCTTAGATCACAGGGCCTGGTCCTACAATGAGCAGTTCTTC.